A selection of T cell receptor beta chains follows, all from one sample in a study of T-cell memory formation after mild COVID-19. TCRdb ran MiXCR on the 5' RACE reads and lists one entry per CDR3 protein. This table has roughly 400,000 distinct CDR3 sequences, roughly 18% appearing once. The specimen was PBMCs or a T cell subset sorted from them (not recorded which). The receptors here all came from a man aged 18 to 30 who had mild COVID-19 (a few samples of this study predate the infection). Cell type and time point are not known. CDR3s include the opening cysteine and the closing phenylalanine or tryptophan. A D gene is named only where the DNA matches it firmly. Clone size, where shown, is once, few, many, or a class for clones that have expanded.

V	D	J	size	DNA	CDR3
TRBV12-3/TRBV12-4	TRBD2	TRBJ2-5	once	TGTGCCAGCAGTATACAGCGGGGGGGGGGACAAGAGACCCAGTACTTC	CASSIQRGGGQETQYF
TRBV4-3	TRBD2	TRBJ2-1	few	TGCGCCAGCAGTGGGCTAGCGGGGGCCCTCCACAATGAGCAGTTCTTC	CASSGLAGALHNEQFF
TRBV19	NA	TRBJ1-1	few	TGTGCCAGTAAGTACGGGACTGAAGCTTTCTTT	CASKYGTEAFF
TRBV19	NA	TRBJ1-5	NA	TGTGCCAGCCAGCGGGGGGCGAGGCAGCCCCAGCATTTT	CASQRGARQPQHF
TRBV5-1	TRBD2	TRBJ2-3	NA	TGCGCCAGCAGCCCCTCCTCCGGGACTAGCGGCACAGATACGCAGTATTTT	CASSPSSGTSGTDTQYF
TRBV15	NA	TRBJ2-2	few	TGTGCCACCAGCCCGCGCGGGGATACCGGGGAGCTGTTTTTT	CATSPRGDTGELFF
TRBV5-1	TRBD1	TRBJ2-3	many	TGCGCCAGCACCGCCAAGACAGGGCCTCAGGATACGCAGTATTTT	CASTAKTGPQDTQYF
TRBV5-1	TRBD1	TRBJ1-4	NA	TGCGCCAGCAGCTTGTCCGGGACAGGGTTCGGTGAGCCGTTTTTT	CASSLSGTGFGEPFF
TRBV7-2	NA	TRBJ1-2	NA	TGTGCCAGCAGCCGATCCTGGGTAGGGAGCAATGGCTACACCTTC	CASSRSWVGSNGYTF
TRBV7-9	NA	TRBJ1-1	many	TGTGCCAGCAGCCGGGCGGGGAACACTGAAGCTTTCTTT	CASSRAGNTEAFF
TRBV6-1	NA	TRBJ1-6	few	TGTGCCAGCAGTGAAGGCGGGTGGGGGATCGGTTCACCCCTCCACTTT	CASSEGGWGIGSPLHF
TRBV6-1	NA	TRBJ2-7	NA	TGTGCCAGCAGGGGGCTGGTCGAAGCTAACGAGTACGAGCAGTACTTC	CASRGLVEANEYEQYF
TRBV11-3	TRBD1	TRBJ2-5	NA	TGTGCCAGCAGCGCGTCAACAGGGGGCGGGGAGACCCAGTACTTC	CASSASTGGGETQYF
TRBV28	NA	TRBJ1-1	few	TGTGCCAGCAGGCCCCTGATGGGGAACACTGAAGCTTTCTTT	CASRPLMGNTEAFF
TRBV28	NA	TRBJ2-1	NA	TGTGCCAGCACCCCCGGGGGCCCCTACAATGAGCAGTTCTTC	CASTPGGPYNEQFF
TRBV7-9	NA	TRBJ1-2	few	TGTGCCAGCTTCCCTTGGTCCGGGGAGGGCTACACCTTC	CASFPWSGEGYTF
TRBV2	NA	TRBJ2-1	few	TGTGCCAGCAGTCGGGCCCGGGCCGGGCAGCATGAGCAGTTCTTC	CASSRARAGQHEQFF
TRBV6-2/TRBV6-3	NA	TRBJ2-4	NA	TGTGCCAGCAGTTTACCGGGAGCCAAAAACATTCAGTACTTC	CASSLPGAKNIQYF
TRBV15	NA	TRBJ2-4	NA	TGTGCCACCAGCCCAATGTCTTGGCTGTCGGTCAAAAACATTCAGTACTTC	CATSPMSWLSVKNIQYF
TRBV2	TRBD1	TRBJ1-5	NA	TGTGCCAGCAGTGATCTACAGGGGGATGGTCAGCCCCAGCATTTT	CASSDLQGDGQPQHF
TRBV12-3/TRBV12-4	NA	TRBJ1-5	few	TGTGCCAGCAGTTTAGATGGAGTCCCCCCGAATCAGCCCCAGCATTTT	CASSLDGVPPNQPQHF
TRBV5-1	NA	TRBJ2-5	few	TGCGCCAGCAGCGACCAACAGGGCCAAGAGACCCAGTACTTC	CASSDQQGQETQYF
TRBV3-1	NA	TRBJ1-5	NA	TGTGCCAGCAGCCAAGGACAGGCGGCCCAGCATTTT	CASSQGQAAQHF